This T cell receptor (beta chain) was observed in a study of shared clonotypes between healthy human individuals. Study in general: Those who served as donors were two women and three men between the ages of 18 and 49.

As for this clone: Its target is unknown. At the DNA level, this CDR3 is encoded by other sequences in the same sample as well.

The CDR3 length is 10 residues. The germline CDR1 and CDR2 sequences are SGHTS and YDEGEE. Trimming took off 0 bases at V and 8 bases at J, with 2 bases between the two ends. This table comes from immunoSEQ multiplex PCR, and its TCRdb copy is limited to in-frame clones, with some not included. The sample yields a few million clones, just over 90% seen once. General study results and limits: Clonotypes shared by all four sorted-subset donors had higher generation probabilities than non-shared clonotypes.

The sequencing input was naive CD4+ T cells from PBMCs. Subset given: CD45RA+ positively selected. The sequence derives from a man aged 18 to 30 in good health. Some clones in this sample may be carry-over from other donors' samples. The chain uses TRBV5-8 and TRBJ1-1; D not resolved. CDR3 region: CASSLVEAFF. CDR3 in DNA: TGTGCCAGCAGCTTGGTAGAAGCTTTCTTT.